This T cell receptor (beta chain) was observed in a study of CD8 T cells in ankylosing spondylitis. MiXCR, run by TCRdb on the 5' RACE reads, gives a single entry per CDR3 protein. Among 150,000 to 200,000 distinct CDR3 sequences, 11% were seen once, and the ten largest hold almost 30%. This CDR3 spans 14 amino acids. V lost 3 bases to trimming and J lost 0 bases, with 6 bases between them. Ten or more counts support this clonotype. Sequences were obtained from blood, either unsorted or a sorted T cell fraction (not recorded which). This TCR was recovered from a male donor with ankylosing spondylitis or in good health (not recorded which). The V call is TRBV12-3 or TRBV12-4, the J call TRBJ1-3; D not certain. This CDR3 reads CASSFGPSGNTIYF. The CDR3 bases are TGTGCCAGCAGTTTCGGACCCTCTGGAAACACCATATATTTT.